The source of this T cell receptor beta chain is a study of cytomegalovirus exposure and HLA in healthy donors. Study results and limitations: The records held CMV serostatus as the only immune exposure information. Upon later analysis, HLA-associated TCR beta chains proved more clonally expanded than other, equally common chains.

When sampled, the donors appeared nominally healthy, though they likely had unrecorded immune exposures. The PCR made use of 60 Vbeta and 13 Jbeta primers. TCRdb keeps only in-frame clones here, not all; method: immunoSEQ multiplex PCR. The profile shows 130,000 or so clones, around three fifths of them singletons. This CDR3 region has 16 residues. V dropped 2 bases and J dropped 3 bases, with 14 bases sitting between them. Per the germline V gene, CDR1 is SGHDT and CDR2 is YYEEEE. To note about this clone: Its specificity is not known.

The TCR was taken from a woman aged 40 to 50 in good health and CMV-seropositive. The V gene is TRBV5-6, the J gene TRBJ1-4, with D tentatively TRBD1 (6 bases). Input material: PBMCs. The CDR3 loop reads CASSLPTRGSNEKLFF. In nucleotides, the CDR3 is TGTGCCAGCAGCTTACCTACCAGGGGTTCTAATGAAAAACTGTTTTTT.